One and the same sample provided the 30 T cell receptor beta chains below, sequenced in a study of shared clonotypes between healthy human individuals. The repertoire was sequenced with immunoSEQ multiplex PCR; TCRdb's copy has only in-frame clones and lacks some. The sample includes approximately 1.9 million clones, just under 95% of them seen just once. Selected positively for CCR7 and CD45RO-negative, naive CD8 cells excluded terminally differentiated effector memory CD45RA+ cells. Sequencing used naive CD8+ T cells from PBMCs. Receptors originate from a young man in good health. Some clones in this sample may be carry-over from other donors' samples.

This sequence joins TRBV28 and TRBJ2-2; 9 nucleotides agree with TRBD2. Germline V lookup: CDR1 MDHEN, CDR2 SYDVKM. Trimming took 3 bases from V and 5 from J; bases not matched to a gene: 10. This CDR3 is 17 amino acids long. CDR3 sequence reads: CASSFQGGLAYTGELFF. CDR3 in DNA: TGTGCCAGCAGTTTTCAAGGGGGACTAGCTTATACCGGGGAGCTGTTTTTT.

The chain uses TRBV7-2 and TRBJ2-7, with 10 bases matching TRBD2. In germline, CDR1 is SGHTA, CDR2 FQGNSA. Trimming at V came to 5 bases and at J to 6 bases, leaving 19 bases not matched to a gene. The CDR3 has 18 amino acids. CDR3 DNA: TGTGCCAGCAGCGGGAGGCTGAGGCTAGCGGGAGTTTCGGGCGAGCAGTACTTC. This gives the protein CASSGRLRLAGVSGEQYF.

This chain links TRBV7-9 with TRBJ2-1; perhaps TRBD2 as D (6 bases). The CDR3 totals 16 residues. Per germline, CDR1 SEHNR and CDR2 FQNEAQ (reference sequence). Trimming cost V 5 bases and J 4 bases, with 18 bases left between them. The CDR3, as DNA: TGTGCCAGCAGCCCCCGTGGAGGGTTACGGTACAATGAGCAGTTCTTC. Encoded protein: CASSPRGGLRYNEQFF. Based on the CDR3 plus reference TRBV7-9 and TRBJ2-1, the full variable domain is DTGVSQNPRHKITKRGQNVTFRCDPISEHNRLYWYRQTLGQGPEFLTYFQNEAQLEKSRLLSDRFSAERPKGSFSTLEIQRTEQGDSAMYLCASSPRGGLRYNEQFFGPGTRLTVL.

This sequence joins TRBV28 and TRBJ2-7; 10 bases are a match to TRBD2. Germline CDR1 and CDR2: MDHEN and SYDVKM. This CDR3 has 16 amino acids. The ends lost 5 bases at V and 7 bases at J; junction bases unmatched: 14. The CDR3 region has the DNA TGTGCCAGCAGTACCCGACCGCTAGCGGGAGTCCGGGAGCAGTACTTC. Its translation is CASSTRPLAGVREQYF.

This chain links TRBV10-1 with TRBJ2-5, with 8 bases identical to TRBD1. Losses at the gene ends were 3 bases for V and 5 bases for J; bases not matched to a gene: 8. The CDR3 runs to 15 residues. CDR1 is WNHNN and CDR2 is SYGVQD in the germline V gene (reference sequence). CDR3 protein: CASSDPTGVRETQYF. As DNA, the CDR3 is TGCGCCAGCAGTGACCCGACAGGGGTACGGGAGACCCAGTACTTC.

Note on this clone: The same CDR3 also results from other DNA sequences found in this sample. This chain connects TRBV4-1 to TRBJ2-7; perhaps TRBD2 as D (6 bases). Per the germline V gene, CDR1 is MGHRA and CDR2 is YSYEKL. The V gene lost 3 bases and the J gene lost 2 bases, with 14 bases spanning the gap. This CDR3 is 15 amino acids long. CDR3 nucleotide sequence: TGCGCCAGCAGCCAGGCCGGGACTGGGACCTACGAGCAGTACTTC. This gives the protein CASSQAGTGTYEQYF.

The chain has TRBV7-3 and TRBJ2-2; possibly TRBD1 for D (6 bases). The CDR3 has 18 residues. Trimming removed 0 bases at V and 2 bases at J, with 16 bases between. Germline V lookup: CDR1 SGHTA, CDR2 FQGTGA. The CDR3 DNA reads as TGTGCCAGCAGCTTAACTGTCGAATGGGGGCCAAACACCGGGGAGCTGTTTTTT. Translated, it gives CASSLTVEWGPNTGELFF.

This sequence joins TRBV10-1 and TRBJ2-1; no definite D call. This CDR3 is 16 amino acids long. From germline, CDR1 is WNHNN and CDR2 SYGVQD (reference sequence). Trimming cost V 2 bases and J 0 bases, with 11 bases left between them. Written as DNA, the CDR3 is TGCGCCAGCAGTGAGGTGGGTCAGAGCTCCTACAATGAGCAGTTCTTC. It encodes CASSEVGQSSYNEQFF.

This chain joins TRBV19 and TRBJ2-3; no definite D call. Germline CDR1 is LNHDA and CDR2 is SQIVND (reference sequence). Deletions cut 7 bases from V and 5 bases from J, with 7 bases between. The CDR3 spans 11 residues. CDR3 region: CASISGDTQYF. CDR3 coding DNA: TGTGCCAGTATCTCTGGAGATACGCAGTATTTT. Drawing the rest from reference TRBV19 and TRBJ2-3, the complete variable domain is DGGITQSPKYLFRKEGQNVTLSCEQNLNHDAMYWYRQDPGQGLRLIYYSQIVNDFQKGDIAEGYSVSREKKESFPLTVTSAQKNPTAFYLCASISGDTQYFGPGTRLTVL.

The rearrangement links TRBV29-1 to TRBJ2-7; possibly TRBD1 for D (6 bases). The V gene's germline CDR1 is SQVTM and CDR2 ANQGSEA. The CDR3 contains 14 residues. Trimming removed 6 bases from V and 4 bases from J, with 19 bases in between. CDR3 DNA: TGCAGCGTCCTACCGGGGCCAAGGGGGTACGAGCAGTACTTC. It yields the protein CSVLPGPRGYEQYF.

The chain is built from TRBV28 and TRBJ2-4; 10 bases align to TRBD2. CDR3 length equals 16 residues. Trimming took 5 bases from V and 7 from J; bases not matched to a gene: 11. Germline-derived CDR1 and CDR2 are MDHEN and SYDVKM. The CDR3 reads CASSALSEREGNIQYF. The DNA for the CDR3 is TGTGCCAGCAGTGCCCTATCGGAGCGGGAGGGGAACATTCAGTACTTC.

The table lists this clone with a few counts. V usage is TRBV27 and J usage is TRBJ1-1; unclear D gene. Looked up from germline, CDR1 is MNHEY and CDR2 is SMNVEV (reference sequence). This CDR3 contains 15 residues. V lost 2 bases and J 2 bases, leaving 12 bases between the germline ends. DNA of the CDR3: TGTGCCAGCAGTTTAGCGGGCCAGTTAAACACTGAAGCTTTCTTT. It translates to CASSLAGQLNTEAFF.

This clone was seen more than once but under ten times. DNA of the CDR3: TGTGCCACCAGCAAAGAAGGGAACACTGAAGCTTTCTTT. The encoded protein is CATSKEGNTEAFF. The chain combines TRBV15 with TRBJ1-1; D unclear. The CDR3 has 13 amino acids. Germline V CDR1 and CDR2: LNHNV, YYDKDF (reference sequence). Trimming cost V 4 bases and J 1 base, with 7 bases left between them.

In its sample, this clone was seen once. This specimen includes other DNA sequences encoding the same CDR3. The chain recombines TRBV15 with TRBJ1-5; 9 positions match TRBD1. V lost 3 bases to trimming and J lost 4 bases; unmatched junction nucleotides: 1. Germline values: CDR1 LNHNV, CDR2 YYDKDF (reference sequence). This CDR3 is built from 14 residues. CDR3 DNA: TGTGCCACCAGCAGCGGACAGGGGAATCAGCCCCAGCATTTT. Its translation: CATSSGQGNQPQHF.

V and J are TRBV9 and TRBJ2-7, with D uncertain. The CDR3 covers 15 residues. Germline V gene data show CDR1 as SGDLS and CDR2 as YYNGEE. Between the trimmed V and J ends, which lost 0 bases and 3 bases, there was a span of 13 bases. As DNA, the CDR3 is TGTGCCAGCAGCGTAGAGGGATCCTCCCGCTACGAGCAGTACTTC. Residues: CASSVEGSSRYEQYF.

The chain combines TRBV6-6 with TRBJ2-1; maybe TRBD2 (6 bases). CDR3 length: 16 amino acids. V was clipped by 2 bases and J by 3 bases, with 14 bases between them. Germline CDR1 MNHNY, CDR2 SVGAGI (reference sequence). The CDR3 is CASSYLTRNGYNEQFF. CDR3 DNA: TGTGCCAGCAGTTACCTGACTAGGAACGGCTACAATGAGCAGTTCTTC.

This chain uses TRBV19 with TRBJ1-4; D is ambiguous. The CDR3 loop spans 14 amino acids. Germline V lookup: CDR1 LNHDA, CDR2 SQIVND (reference sequence). Trimming removed 3 bases from V and 3 bases from J, with 8 bases in between. CDR3: CASSIRASNEKLFF. For the CDR3, the DNA is TGTGCCAGTAGTATTAGGGCCTCTAATGAAAAACTGTTTTTT.

CDR3 protein: CASSPIWGRDGYTF. The CDR3, as DNA: TGTGCCAGCAGCCCTATCTGGGGGCGAGACGGCTACACCTTC. This chain links TRBV28 with TRBJ1-2, with D maybe TRBD1 (6 bases). Trimming cost V 6 bases and J 8 bases, with 19 bases left between them. This CDR3 contains 14 residues. From germline, CDR1 is MDHEN and CDR2 SYDVKM.

As for this clone: The sample carries other DNA sequences with the same CDR3. This sequence joins TRBV27 and TRBJ1-1, with D possibly TRBD1 on 6 matching bases. The CDR3 spans 15 residues. Germline V gene lookup returns CDR1 MNHEY and CDR2 SMNVEV (reference sequence). V lost 0 bases and J 0 bases, leaving 8 bases between the germline ends. CDR3 coding DNA: TGTGCCAGCAGTTTATCGACAGGATTGAACACTGAAGCTTTCTTT. It codes for CASSLSTGLNTEAFF.

This clone came up once. This chain uses TRBV4-3 with TRBJ1-1; TRBD1 matches at 10 bases. Germline CDR1 reads LGHNA; CDR2 reads YSLEER. Losses at the gene ends were 2 bases for V and 4 bases for J; bases not matched to a gene: 4. The CDR3 totals 15 residues. The CDR3: CASSQIRTGGTEAFF. CDR3 coding DNA: TGCGCCAGCAGCCAAATAAGGACAGGGGGCACTGAAGCTTTCTTT.

J is TRBJ1-1 and V is TRBV4-3; D gene ambiguous. The length of the CDR3 is 13 residues. From germline, CDR1 is LGHNA and CDR2 YSLEER. V lost 4 bases, J lost 5 bases, and 11 bases lay in between. The CDR3 region is CASSRKRETEAFF. The CDR3 DNA follows: TGCGCCAGCAGCCGAAAAAGAGAGACTGAAGCTTTCTTT.

The chain joins TRBV28 to TRBJ1-1; 7 nucleotides agree with TRBD1. Looked up from germline, CDR1 is MDHEN and CDR2 is SYDVKM. This CDR3 spans 15 amino acids. V shed 5 bases and J 6 bases; nucleotides not matched to a gene: 12. In DNA form, the CDR3 reads TGTGCCAGCAGTCTTTACCGGGACAGCCCTCCTGAAGCTTTCTTT. Protein: CASSLYRDSPPEAFF.

The V call is TRBV10-3, the J call TRBJ2-1; 7 nucleotides align to TRBD2. Per germline, CDR1 ENHRY and CDR2 SYGVKD. V dropped 2 bases and J dropped 10; count of bases not matched to a gene: 14. CDR3 length: 16 residues. The CDR3 DNA follows: TGTGCCATCAGTGAGGAAGCGACTAGCCTCGTAGGGGAGCAGTTCTTC. It translates to CAISEEATSLVGEQFF.

The chain recombines TRBV13 with TRBJ2-5; 12 bases match TRBD1. Unmatched junction bases numbered 9, after V lost 5 bases and J lost 5 bases. Germline-derived CDR1 and CDR2 are PRHDT and FYEKMQ (reference sequence). The CDR3 totals 16 residues. CDR3 amino acids: CASSLSGTGGRETQYF. The CDR3, as DNA: TGTGCCAGCAGCCTATCCGGGACAGGGGGCCGGGAGACCCAGTACTTC. Together with reference TRBV13 and TRBJ2-5, the CDR3 gives the full variable domain: AAGVIQSPRHLIKEKRETATLKCYPIPRHDTVYWYQQGPGQDPQFLISFYEKMQSDKGSIPDRFSAQQFSDYHSELNMSSLELGDSALYFCASSLSGTGGRETQYFGPGTRLLVL.

This chain's CDR3 is CASSLVRARSMGANVLTF. CDR3 bases: TGTGCCAGCAGCTTAGTCAGGGCGCGGTCGATGGGGGCCAACGTCCTGACTTTC. The chain joins TRBV5-5 to TRBJ2-6; a weak D match, TRBD1 (5 bases). The V and J ends lost 2 bases and 4 bases respectively, with 19 bases between them. The germline V gene has CDR1 SGHKS and CDR2 YYEKEE (reference sequence). This CDR3 comprises 18 residues. Complete variable domain (other parts from reference TRBV5-5 and TRBJ2-6): DAGVTQSPTHLIKTRGQQVTLRCSPISGHKSVSWYQQVLGQGPQFIFQYYEKEERGRGNFPDRFSARQFPNYSSELNVNALLLGDSALYLCASSLVRARSMGANVLTFGAGSRLTVL.

The chain combines TRBV13 with TRBJ2-7, with D tentatively TRBD1 or TRBD2 (6 bases each). Deletions cut 5 bases from V and 5 bases from J, with 22 bases between. The CDR3 sequence is 16 residues long. Germline V gene sequence: CDR1 PRHDT, CDR2 FYEKMQ (reference sequence). The CDR3 protein is CASSTPAWGAGNEQYF. For the CDR3, the DNA is TGTGCCAGCAGCACCCCAGCGTGGGGGGCTGGGAACGAGCAGTACTTC.

J is TRBJ2-1 and V is TRBV4-1; D possibly matches TRBD1 or TRBD2 (5 bases each). In germline, CDR1 is MGHRA, CDR2 YSYEKL. V was trimmed by 6 bases and J by 8 bases, leaving 20 bases between them. The CDR3 is made up of 15 amino acids. CDR3 nucleotides: TGCGCCAGCAGTTTCAGACAGACCCTAGCCCATGAGCAGTTCTTC. Its protein product is CASSFRQTLAHEQFF.

About this clone itself: Other DNA variants within this sample encode the same CDR3. The chain is built from TRBV7-9 and TRBJ2-7; the D is unclear. This CDR3 contains 12 residues. Per germline, CDR1 SEHNR and CDR2 FQNEAQ (reference sequence). Deletions cut 0 bases from V and 5 bases from J, with 5 bases between. The CDR3 nucleotides are TGTGCCAGCAGCTTAGCCTCGGACGAGCAGTACTTC. It codes for CASSLASDEQYF. Full variable domain (rest looked up from reference TRBV7-9 and TRBJ2-7): DTGVSQNPRHKITKRGQNVTFRCDPISEHNRLYWYRQTLGQGPEFLTYFQNEAQLEKSRLLSDRFSAERPKGSFSTLEIQRTEQGDSAMYLCASSLASDEQYFGPGTRLTVT.

The gene calls are TRBV6-1 and TRBJ2-2; 7 bases map to TRBD1. Germline-derived CDR1 and CDR2 are MNHNS and SASEGT. Trimming cost V 2 bases and J 6 bases; bases outside gene matches: 6. This CDR3 region has 15 residues. DNA for the CDR3: TGTGCCAGCAGTGAAACAGGGGACCGGCCCGGGGAGCTGTTTTTT. It codes for CASSETGDRPGELFF.

The chain joins TRBV11-3 to TRBJ2-5; TRBD2 aligns across 10 bases. V lost 4 bases to trimming and J lost 5 bases; unmatched junction nucleotides: 16. Per germline, CDR1 SGHNT and CDR2 YENEEA. CDR3 length: 18 residues. The CDR3 bases are TGTGCCAGCAGCTCGGGGTCTAGCGGGAGTGGTATGGGGGAGACCCAGTACTTC. It is translated as CASSSGSSGSGMGETQYF. The variable domain in full, completed from reference TRBV11-3 and TRBJ2-5, reads EAGVVQSPRYKIIEKKQPVAFWCNPISGHNTLYWYLQNLGQGPELLIRYENEEAVDDSQLPKDRFSAERLKGVDSTLKIQPAELGDSAVYLCASSSGSSGSGMGETQYFGPGTRLLVL.